The sequence of this TCR beta chain was determined in a study of blood T cell repertoires in COVID-19. After removal of 7 bases from V and 4 bases from J, the junction contained 6 bases not matched to a gene. CDR3 length: 13 amino acids. Per germline, CDR1 MNHEY and CDR2 SVGAGI. Per the original methods: Nucleated cell number was recorded as an estimate derived from reference gene primer amplification. The protocol was immunoSEQ multiplex PCR, while the TCRdb copy is restricted to in-frame clones and leaves out a portion. V and J calls and clone size follow that table, whereas D and trimming were derived from the DNA. The repertoire holds roughly 170,000 clones, with around 84% as singletons.

The sequenced sample consisted of peripheral blood. The TCR originated in a woman between 45 and 60 years old with COVID-19, enrolled during active disease. The rearrangement links TRBV6-5 to TRBJ1-1, with TRBD1 matching 7 bases. The CDR3 loop is CASKQGSGTEAFF. CDR3 nucleotide sequence: TGTGCCAGCAAACAGGGGTCCGGCACTGAAGCTTTCTTT.